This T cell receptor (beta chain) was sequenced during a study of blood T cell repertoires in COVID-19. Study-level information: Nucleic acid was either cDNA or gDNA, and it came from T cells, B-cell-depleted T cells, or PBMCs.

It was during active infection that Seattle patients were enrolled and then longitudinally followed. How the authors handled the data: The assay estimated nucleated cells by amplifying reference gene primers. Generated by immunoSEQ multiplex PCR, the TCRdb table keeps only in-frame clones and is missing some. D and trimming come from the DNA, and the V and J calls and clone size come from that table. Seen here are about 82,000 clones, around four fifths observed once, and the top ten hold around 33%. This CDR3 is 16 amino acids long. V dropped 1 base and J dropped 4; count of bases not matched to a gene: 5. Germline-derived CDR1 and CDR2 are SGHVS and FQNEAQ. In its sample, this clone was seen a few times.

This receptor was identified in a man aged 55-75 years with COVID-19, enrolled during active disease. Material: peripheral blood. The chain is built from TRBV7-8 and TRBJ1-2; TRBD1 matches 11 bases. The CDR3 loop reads CASSLGRDRGGYGYTF. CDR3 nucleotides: TGTGCCAGCAGCTTAGGAAGGGACAGGGGGGGCTATGGCTACACCTTC.